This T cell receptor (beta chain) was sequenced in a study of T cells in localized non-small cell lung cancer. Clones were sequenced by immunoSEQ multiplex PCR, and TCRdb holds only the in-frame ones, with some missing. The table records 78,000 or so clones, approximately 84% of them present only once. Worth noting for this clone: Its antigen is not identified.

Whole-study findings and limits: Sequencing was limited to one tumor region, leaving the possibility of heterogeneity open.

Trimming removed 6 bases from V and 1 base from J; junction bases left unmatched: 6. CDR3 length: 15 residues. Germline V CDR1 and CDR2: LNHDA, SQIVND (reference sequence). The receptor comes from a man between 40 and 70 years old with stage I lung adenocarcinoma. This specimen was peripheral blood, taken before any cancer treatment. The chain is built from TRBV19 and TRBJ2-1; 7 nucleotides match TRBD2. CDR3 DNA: TGTGCCAGTAGCATGAGCGGGGCTTCCTACAATGAGCAGTTCTTC. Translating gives CASSMSGASYNEQFF.